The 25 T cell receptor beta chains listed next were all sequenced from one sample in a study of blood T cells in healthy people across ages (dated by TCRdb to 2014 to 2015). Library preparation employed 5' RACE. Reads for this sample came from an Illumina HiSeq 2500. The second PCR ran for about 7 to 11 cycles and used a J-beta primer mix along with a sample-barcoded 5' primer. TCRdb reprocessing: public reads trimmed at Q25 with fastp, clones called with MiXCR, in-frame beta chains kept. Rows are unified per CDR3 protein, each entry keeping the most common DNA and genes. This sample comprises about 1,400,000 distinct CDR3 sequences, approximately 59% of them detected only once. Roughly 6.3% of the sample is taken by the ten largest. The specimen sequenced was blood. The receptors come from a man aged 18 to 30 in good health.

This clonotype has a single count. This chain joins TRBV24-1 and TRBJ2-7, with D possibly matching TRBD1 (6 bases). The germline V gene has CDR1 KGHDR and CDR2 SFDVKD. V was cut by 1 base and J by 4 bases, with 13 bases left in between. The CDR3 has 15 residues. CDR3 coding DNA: TGTGCCACCAGTGATTTTGGGGACATCCATTACGAGCAGTACTTC. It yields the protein CATSDFGDIHYEQYF.

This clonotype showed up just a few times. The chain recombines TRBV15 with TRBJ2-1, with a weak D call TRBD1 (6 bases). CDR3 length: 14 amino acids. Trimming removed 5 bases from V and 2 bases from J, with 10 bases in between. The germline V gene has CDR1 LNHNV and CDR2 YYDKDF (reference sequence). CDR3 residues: CATSQNRAYNEQFF. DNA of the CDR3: TGTGCCACCAGCCAAAACAGGGCCTACAATGAGCAGTTCTTC.

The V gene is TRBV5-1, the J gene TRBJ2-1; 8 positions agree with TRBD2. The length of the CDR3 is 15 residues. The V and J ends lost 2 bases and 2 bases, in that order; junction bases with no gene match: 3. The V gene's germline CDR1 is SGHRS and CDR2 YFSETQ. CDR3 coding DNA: TGCGCCAGCAGCTTTACTAGCGGTACCTACAATGAGCAGTTCTTC. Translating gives CASSFTSGTYNEQFF.

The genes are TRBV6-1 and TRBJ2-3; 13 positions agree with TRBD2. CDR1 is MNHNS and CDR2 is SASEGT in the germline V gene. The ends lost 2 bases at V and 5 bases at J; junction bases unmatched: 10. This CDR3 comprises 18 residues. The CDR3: CASSEFTSGGAVEDTQYF. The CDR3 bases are TGTGCCAGCAGTGAATTTACTAGCGGGGGGGCAGTGGAAGATACGCAGTATTTT.

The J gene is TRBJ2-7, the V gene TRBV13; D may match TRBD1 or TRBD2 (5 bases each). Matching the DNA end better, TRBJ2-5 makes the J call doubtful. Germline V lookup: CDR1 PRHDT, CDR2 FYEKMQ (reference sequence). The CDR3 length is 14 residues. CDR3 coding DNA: TGTGCCAGCAGCCCCTCCGGGCCTGGGGGGACCCAGTACTTC. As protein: CASSPSGPGGTQYF.

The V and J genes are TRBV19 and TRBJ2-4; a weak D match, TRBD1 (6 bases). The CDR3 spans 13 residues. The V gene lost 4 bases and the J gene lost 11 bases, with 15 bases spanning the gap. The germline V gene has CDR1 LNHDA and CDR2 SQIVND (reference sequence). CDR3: CASSSRGTSLQYF. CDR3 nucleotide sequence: TGTGCCAGTAGTAGCCGAGGGACATCACTTCAGTACTTC.

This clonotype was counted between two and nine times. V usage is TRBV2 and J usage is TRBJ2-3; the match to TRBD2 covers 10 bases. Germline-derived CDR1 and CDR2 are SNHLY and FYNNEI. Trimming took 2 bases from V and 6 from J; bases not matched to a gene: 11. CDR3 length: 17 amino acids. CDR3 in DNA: TGTGCCAGCAGTGAATCCGTGTCTAGCGGGAGAACGGATACGCAGTATTTT. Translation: CASSESVSSGRTDTQYF. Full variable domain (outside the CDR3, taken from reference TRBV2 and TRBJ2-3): EPEVTQTPSHQVTQMGQEVILRCVPISNHLYFYWYRQILGQKVEFLVSFYNNEISEKSEIFDDQFSVERPDGSNFTLKIRSTKLEDSAMYFCASSESVSSGRTDTQYFGPGTRLTVL.

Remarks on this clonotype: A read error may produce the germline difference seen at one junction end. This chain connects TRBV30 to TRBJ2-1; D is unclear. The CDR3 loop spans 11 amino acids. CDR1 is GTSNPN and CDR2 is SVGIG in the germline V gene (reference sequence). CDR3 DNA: TGTGCCTGGATGAAGCACAATGAGCAGATCTTC. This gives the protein CAWMKHNEQIF.

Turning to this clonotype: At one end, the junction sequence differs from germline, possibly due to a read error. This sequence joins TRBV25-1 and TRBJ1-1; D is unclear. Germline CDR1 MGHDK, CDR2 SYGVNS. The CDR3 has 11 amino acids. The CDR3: CASRLGTQAFF. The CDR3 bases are TGTGCCAGCAGATTGGGCACTCAAGCTTTCTTT.

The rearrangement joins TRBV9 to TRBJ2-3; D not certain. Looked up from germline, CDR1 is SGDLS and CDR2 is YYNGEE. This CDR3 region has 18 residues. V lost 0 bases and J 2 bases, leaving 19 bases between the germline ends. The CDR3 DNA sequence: TGTGCCAGCAGCGTAGAGTATGAGACGGGTAGAATCACAGATACGCAGTATTTT. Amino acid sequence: CASSVEYETGRITDTQYF.

CDR3 sequence reads: CASKVREGPSYDTQYF. The CDR3 bases are TGTGCCAGCAAGGTCCGGGAAGGGCCGAGCTATGATACGCAGTATTTT. The J gene is TRBJ2-3, the V gene TRBV2; a possible D gene is TRBD2 (5 bases). Per the germline V gene, CDR1 is SNHLY and CDR2 is FYNNEI. Trimming shortened V by 7 bases and J by 6 bases, and 23 bases separated the two germline ends. The CDR3 loop spans 16 amino acids.

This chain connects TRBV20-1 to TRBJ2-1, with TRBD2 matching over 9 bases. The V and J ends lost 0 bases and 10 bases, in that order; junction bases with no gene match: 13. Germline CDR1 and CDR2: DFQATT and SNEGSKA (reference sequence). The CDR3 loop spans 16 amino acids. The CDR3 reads CSARDPSVAGEREQFF. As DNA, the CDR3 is TGCAGTGCTAGAGATCCGAGTGTAGCGGGAGAACGCGAGCAGTTCTTC.

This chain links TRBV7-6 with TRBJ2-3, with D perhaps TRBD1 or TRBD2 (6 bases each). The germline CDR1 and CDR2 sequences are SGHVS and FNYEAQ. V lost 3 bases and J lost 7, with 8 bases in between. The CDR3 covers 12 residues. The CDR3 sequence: CASSLGGYTQYF. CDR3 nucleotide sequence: TGTGCCAGCAGCTTGGGGGGCTATACGCAGTATTTT.

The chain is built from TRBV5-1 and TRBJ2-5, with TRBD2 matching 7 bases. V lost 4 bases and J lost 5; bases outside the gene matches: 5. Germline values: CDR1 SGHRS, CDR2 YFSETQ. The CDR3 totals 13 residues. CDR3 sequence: CASSGGSWETQYF. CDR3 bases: TGCGCCAGCAGCGGCGGGAGCTGGGAGACCCAGTACTTC.

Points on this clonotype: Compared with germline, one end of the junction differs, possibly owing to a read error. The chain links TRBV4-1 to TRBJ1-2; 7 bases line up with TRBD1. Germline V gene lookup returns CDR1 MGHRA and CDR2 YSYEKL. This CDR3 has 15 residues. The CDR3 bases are TGCGCCAGCAACCAAGTTCGGGACAGCAACTATGGCTACACCTTC. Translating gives CASNQVRDSNYGYTF.

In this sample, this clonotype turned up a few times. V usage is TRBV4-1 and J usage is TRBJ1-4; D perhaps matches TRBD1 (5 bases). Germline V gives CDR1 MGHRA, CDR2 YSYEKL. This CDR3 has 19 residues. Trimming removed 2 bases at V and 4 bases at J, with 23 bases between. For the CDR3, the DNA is TGCGCCAGCAGCCAAAGGGCTTTCGGGGCCCAAAATCTTAATGAAAAACTGTTTTTT. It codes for CASSQRAFGAQNLNEKLFF.

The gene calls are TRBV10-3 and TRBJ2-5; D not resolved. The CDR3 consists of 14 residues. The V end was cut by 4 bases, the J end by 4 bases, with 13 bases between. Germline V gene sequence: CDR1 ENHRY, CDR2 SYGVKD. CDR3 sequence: CAISAGAIRETQYF. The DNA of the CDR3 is TGTGCCATCAGTGCTGGCGCCATCCGAGAGACCCAGTACTTC.

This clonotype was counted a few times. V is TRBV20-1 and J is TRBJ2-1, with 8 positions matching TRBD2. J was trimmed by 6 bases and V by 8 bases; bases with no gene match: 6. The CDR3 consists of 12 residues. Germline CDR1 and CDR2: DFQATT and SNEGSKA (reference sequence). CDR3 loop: CSPAGTSNEQFF. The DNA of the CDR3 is TGCAGTCCGGCCGGGACTAGCAATGAGCAGTTCTTC.

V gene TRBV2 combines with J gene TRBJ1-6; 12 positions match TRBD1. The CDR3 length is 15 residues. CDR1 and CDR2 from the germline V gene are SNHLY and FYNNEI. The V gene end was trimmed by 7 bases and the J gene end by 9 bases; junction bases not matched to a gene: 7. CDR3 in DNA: TGTGCCAGCATATCGGGACAGGGGGCGCCTTCACCCCTCCACTTT. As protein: CASISGQGAPSPLHF.

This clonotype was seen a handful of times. The CDR3 nucleotides are TGTGCCAGCTCAGCCCGGGCAGCCAGCGGCTATTATGGCTACACCTTC. This sequence encodes CASSARAASGYYGYTF. The V call is TRBV18, the J call TRBJ1-2, with unresolved D. This CDR3 contains 16 residues. Germline values: CDR1 KGHSH, CDR2 LQKENI. Trimming left V 5 bases short and J 5 bases short, with 21 bases between.

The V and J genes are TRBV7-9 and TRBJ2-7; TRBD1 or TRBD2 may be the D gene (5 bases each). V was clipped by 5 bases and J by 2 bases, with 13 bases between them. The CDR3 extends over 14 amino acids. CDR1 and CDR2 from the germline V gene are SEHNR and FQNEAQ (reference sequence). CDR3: CASSPGTLTYEQYF. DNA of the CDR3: TGTGCCAGCAGCCCAGGGACCTTAACCTACGAGCAGTACTTC.

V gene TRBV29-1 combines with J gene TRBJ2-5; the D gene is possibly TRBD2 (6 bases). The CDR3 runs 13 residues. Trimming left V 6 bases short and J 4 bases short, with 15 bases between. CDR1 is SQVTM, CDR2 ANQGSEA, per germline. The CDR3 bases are TGCAGCGTGGGGGAGACTAGGGGAGAGACCCAGTACTTC. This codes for CSVGETRGETQYF.

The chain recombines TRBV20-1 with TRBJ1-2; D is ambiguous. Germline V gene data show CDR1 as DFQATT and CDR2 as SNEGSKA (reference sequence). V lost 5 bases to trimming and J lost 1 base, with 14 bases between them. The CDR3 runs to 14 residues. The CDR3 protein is CSASGRLLNYGYTF. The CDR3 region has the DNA TGCAGTGCTTCCGGCAGGCTACTTAACTATGGCTACACCTTC.

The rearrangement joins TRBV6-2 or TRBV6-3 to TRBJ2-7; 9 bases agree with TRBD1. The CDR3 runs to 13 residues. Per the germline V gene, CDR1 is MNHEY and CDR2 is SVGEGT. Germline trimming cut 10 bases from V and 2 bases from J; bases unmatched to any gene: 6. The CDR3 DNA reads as TGTGCCATCCGGGACAGGGTAACCTACGAGCAGTACTTC. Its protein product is CAIRDRVTYEQYF.

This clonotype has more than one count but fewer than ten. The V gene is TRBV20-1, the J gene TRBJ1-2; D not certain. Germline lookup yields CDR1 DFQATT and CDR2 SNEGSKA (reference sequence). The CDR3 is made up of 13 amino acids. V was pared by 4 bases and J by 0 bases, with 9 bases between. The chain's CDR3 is CSATSETNYGYTF. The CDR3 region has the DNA TGCAGTGCTACTTCGGAAACTAACTATGGCTACACCTTC.